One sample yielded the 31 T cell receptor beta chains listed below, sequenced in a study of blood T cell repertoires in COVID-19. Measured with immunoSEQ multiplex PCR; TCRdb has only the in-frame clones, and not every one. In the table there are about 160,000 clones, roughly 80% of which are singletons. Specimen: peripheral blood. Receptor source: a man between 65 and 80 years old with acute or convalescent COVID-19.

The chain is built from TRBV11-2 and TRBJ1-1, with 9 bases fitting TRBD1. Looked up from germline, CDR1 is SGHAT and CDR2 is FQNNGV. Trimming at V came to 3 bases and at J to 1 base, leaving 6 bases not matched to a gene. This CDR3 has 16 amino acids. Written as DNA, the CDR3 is TGTGCCAGCAGCTTGGGGGGACAGGGATGGAACACTGAAGCTTTCTTT. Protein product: CASSLGGQGWNTEAFF.

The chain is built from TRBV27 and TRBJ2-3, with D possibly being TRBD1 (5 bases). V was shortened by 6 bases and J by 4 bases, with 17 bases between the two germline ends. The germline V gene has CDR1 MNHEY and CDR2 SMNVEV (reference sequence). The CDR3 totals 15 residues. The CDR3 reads CASSLRGLGPDTQYF. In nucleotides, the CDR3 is TGTGCCAGCAGCCTTAGGGGCTTGGGCCCAGATACGCAGTATTTT.

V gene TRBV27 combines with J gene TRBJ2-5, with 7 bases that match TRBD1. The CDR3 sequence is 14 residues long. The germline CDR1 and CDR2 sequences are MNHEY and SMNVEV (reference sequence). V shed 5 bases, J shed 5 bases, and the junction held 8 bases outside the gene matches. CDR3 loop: CASSHPGQMETQYF. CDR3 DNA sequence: TGTGCCAGCAGTCACCCGGGACAGATGGAGACCCAGTACTTC.

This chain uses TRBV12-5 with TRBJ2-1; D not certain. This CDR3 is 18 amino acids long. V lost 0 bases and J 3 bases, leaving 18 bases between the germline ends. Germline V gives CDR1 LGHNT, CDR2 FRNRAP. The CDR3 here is CASGLVVSSRSVYNEQFF. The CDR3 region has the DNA TGTGCTAGTGGTTTGGTGGTGAGTTCTCGATCTGTCTACAATGAGCAGTTCTTC.

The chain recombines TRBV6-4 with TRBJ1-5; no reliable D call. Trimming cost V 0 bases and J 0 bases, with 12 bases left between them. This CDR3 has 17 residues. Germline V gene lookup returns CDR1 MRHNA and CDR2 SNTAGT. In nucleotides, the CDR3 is TGTGCCAGCAGTGACTCGATCTTGCGGTTTAGCAATCAGCCCCAGCATTTT. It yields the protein CASSDSILRFSNQPQHF.

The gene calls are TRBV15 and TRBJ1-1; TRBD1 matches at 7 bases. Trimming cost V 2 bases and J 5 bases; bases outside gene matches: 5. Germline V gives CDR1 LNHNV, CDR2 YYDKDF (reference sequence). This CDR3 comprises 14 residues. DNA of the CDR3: TGTGCCACCAGCAGAAAGGGGGCCGGAACTGAAGCTTTCTTT. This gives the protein CATSRKGAGTEAFF.

The CDR3 reads CASRNSAGGKSYEQYF. CDR3 nucleotides: TGCGCCAGCAGGAACAGCGCTGGGGGGAAAAGCTACGAGCAGTACTTC. The rearrangement links TRBV5-1 to TRBJ2-7; TRBD2 is a possible D gene (6 bases). The V and J ends lost 5 bases and 3 bases respectively, with 21 bases between them. The CDR3 runs 16 residues. Germline lookup yields CDR1 SGHRS and CDR2 YFSETQ.

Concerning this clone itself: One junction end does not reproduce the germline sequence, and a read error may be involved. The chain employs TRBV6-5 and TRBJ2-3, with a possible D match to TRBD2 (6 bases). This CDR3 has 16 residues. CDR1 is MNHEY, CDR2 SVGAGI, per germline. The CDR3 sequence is CASSYSRALPGDTQYF. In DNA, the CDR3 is TGTGCCAGCAGTTACTCTAGGGCCTTGCCGGGGGATACACAGTATTTT.

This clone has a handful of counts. The CDR3 loop is CASRAWDSQIGGYTF. Written as DNA, the CDR3 is TGTGCCAGCAGGGCGTGGGACAGCCAAATCGGGGGCTACACCTTC. The chain joins TRBV9 to TRBJ1-2; TRBD1 agrees at 7 bases. The CDR3 covers 15 residues. The germline CDR1 and CDR2 sequences are SGDLS and YYNGEE. The trim removed 5 bases at V and 8 bases at J, leaving 15 bases unmatched.

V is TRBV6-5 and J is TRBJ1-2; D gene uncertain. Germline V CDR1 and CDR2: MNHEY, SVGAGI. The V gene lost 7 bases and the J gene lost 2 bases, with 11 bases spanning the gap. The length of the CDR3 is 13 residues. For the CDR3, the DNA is TGTGCCAGCACCCGGACGGGAAACTATGGCTACACCTTC. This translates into CASTRTGNYGYTF.

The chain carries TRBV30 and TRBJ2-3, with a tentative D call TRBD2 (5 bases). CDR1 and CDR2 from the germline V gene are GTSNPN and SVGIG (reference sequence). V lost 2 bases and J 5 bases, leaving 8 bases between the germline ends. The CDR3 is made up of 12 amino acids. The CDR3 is CAWSSSGDTQYF. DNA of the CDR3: TGTGCCTGGAGTTCCAGCGGAGATACGCAGTATTTT.

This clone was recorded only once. The DNA of the CDR3 is TGCGCCAGCAGCCAAGATCGGGATCCGGCGAGCACGGGTGGCTACACCTTC. Translation gives CASSQDRDPASTGGYTF. J is TRBJ1-2 and V is TRBV4-1; D not certain. CDR3 length: 17 residues. Deletions cut 0 bases from V and 7 bases from J, with 21 bases between. CDR1 and CDR2 from the germline V gene are MGHRA and YSYEKL.

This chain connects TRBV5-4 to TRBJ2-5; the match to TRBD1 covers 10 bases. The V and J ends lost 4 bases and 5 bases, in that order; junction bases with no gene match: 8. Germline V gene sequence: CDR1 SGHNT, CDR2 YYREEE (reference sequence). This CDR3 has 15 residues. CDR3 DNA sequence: TGTGCCAGCAGCCGGGACAGGGGTAATGGGGAGACCCAGTACTTC. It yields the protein CASSRDRGNGETQYF. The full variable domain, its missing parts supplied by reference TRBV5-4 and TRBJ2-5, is ETGVTQSPTHLIKTRGQQVTLRCSSQSGHNTVSWYQQALGQGPQFIFQYYREEENGRGNFPPRFSGLQFPNYSSELNVNALELDDSALYLCASSRDRGNGETQYFGPGTRLLVL.

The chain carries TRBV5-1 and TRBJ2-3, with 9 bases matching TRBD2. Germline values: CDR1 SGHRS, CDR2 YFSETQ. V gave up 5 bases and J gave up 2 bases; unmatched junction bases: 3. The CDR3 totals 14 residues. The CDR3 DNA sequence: TGCGCCAGCAGGCGGACTAGCGACACAGATACGCAGTATTTT. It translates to CASRRTSDTDTQYF. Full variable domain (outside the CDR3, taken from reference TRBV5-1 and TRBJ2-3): KAGVTQTPRYLIKTRGQQVTLSCSPISGHRSVSWYQQTPGQGLQFLFEYFSETQRNKGNFPGRFSGRQFSNSRSEMNVSTLELGDSALYLCASRRTSDTDTQYFGPGTRLTVL.

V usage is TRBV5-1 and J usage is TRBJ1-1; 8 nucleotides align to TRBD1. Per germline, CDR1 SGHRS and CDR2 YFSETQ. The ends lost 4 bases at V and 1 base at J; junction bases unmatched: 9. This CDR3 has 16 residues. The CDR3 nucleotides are TGCGCCAGCAGCGTGGGACAGGTCATGCCGAACACTGAAGCTTTCTTT. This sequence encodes CASSVGQVMPNTEAFF.

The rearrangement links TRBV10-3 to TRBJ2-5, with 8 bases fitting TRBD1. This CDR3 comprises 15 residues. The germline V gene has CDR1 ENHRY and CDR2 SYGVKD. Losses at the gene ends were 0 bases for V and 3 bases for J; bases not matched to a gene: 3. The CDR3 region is CAISESMTGEETQYF. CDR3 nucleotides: TGTGCCATCAGTGAGTCGATGACAGGGGAAGAGACCCAGTACTTC.

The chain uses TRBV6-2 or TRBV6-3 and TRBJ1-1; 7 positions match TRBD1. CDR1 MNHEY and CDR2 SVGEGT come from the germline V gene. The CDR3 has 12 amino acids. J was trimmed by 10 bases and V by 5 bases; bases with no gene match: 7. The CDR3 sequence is CASSDPQGGAFF. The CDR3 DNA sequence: TGTGCCAGCAGTGACCCCCAGGGGGGAGCTTTCTTT.

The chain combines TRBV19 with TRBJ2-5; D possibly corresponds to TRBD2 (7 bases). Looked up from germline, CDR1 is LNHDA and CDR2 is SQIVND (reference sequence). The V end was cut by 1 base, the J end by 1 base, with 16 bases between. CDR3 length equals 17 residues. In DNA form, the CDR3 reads TGTGCCAGTAGTATAGGAGGGAAAGGGGGGGCCCAAGAGACCCAGTACTTC. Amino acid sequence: CASSIGGKGGAQETQYF.

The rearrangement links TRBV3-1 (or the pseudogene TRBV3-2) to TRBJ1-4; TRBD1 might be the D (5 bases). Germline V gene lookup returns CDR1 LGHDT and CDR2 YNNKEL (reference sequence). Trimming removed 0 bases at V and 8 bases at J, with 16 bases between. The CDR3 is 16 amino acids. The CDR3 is CASSQELGRVGEKLFF. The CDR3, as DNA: TGTGCCAGCAGCCAAGAATTGGGCAGGGTCGGCGAAAAACTGTTTTTT.

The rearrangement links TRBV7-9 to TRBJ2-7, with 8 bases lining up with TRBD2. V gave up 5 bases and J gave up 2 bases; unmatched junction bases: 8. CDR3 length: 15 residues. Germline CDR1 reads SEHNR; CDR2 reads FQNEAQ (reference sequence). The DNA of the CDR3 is TGTGCCAGCAGCCCCGGGGGGGTGCGGACCTACGAGCAGTACTTC. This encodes CASSPGGVRTYEQYF. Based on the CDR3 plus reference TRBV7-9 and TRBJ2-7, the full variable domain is DTGVSQNPRHKITKRGQNVTFRCDPISEHNRLYWYRQTLGQGPEFLTYFQNEAQLEKSRLLSDRFSAERPKGSFSTLEIQRTEQGDSAMYLCASSPGGVRTYEQYFGPGTRLTVT.

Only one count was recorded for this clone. CDR3 nucleotide sequence: TGTGCCAGCAGTTACGGACAGGGGGCAATTCGGGAGACGCAGTATTTT. It encodes CASSYGQGAIRETQYF. This chain joins TRBV6-5 and TRBJ2-3, with 11 bases lining up with TRBD1. CDR1 MNHEY and CDR2 SVGAGI come from the germline V gene. With 2 bases clipped from V and 9 bases from J, the junction kept 10 bases outside the gene matches. The CDR3 consists of 16 residues.

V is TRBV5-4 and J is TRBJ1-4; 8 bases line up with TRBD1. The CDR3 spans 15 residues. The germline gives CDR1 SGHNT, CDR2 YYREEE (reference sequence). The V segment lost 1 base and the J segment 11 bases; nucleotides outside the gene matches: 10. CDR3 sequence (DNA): TGTGCCAGCAGCTTGCCGGGCCAGGGGGCTGGTAAACTGTTTTTT. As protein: CASSLPGQGAGKLFF.

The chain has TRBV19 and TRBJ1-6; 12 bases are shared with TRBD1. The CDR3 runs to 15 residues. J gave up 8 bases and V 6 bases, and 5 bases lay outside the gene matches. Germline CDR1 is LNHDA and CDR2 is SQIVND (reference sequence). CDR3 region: CASRGDRGHDSPLHF. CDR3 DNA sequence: TGTGCCAGTAGAGGGGACAGGGGGCATGATTCACCCCTCCACTTT. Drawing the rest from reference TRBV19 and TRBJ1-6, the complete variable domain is DGGITQSPKYLFRKEGQNVTLSCEQNLNHDAMYWYRQDPGQGLRLIYYSQIVNDFQKGDIAEGYSVSREKKESFPLTVTSAQKNPTAFYLCASRGDRGHDSPLHFGNGTRLTVT.

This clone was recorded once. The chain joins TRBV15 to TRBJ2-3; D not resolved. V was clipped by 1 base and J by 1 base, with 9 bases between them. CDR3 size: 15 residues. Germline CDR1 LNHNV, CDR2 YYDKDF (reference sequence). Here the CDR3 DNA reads TGTGCCACCAGCAGAGTGTTAGTTCGCACAGATACGCAGTATTTT. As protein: CATSRVLVRTDTQYF.

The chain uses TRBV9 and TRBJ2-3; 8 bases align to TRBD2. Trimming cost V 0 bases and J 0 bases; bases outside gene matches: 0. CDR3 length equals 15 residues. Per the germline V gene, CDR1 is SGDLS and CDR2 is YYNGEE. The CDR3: CASSVAGGSTDTQYF. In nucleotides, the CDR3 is TGTGCCAGCAGCGTAGCGGGGGGGAGCACAGATACGCAGTATTTT.

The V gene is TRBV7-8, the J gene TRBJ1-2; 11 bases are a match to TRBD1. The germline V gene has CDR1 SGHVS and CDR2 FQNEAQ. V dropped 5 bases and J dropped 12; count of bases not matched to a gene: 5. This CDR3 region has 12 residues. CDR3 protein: CASSAPDRGHTF. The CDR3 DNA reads TGTGCCAGCAGCGCGCCGGACAGGGGGCACACCTTC.

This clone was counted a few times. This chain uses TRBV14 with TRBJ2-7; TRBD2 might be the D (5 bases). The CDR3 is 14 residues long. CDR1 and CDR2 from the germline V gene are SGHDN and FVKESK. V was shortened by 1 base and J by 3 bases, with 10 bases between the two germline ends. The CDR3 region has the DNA TGTGCCAGCAGCCAAGTGGCCGGAGGCTACGAGCAGTACTTC. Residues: CASSQVAGGYEQYF.

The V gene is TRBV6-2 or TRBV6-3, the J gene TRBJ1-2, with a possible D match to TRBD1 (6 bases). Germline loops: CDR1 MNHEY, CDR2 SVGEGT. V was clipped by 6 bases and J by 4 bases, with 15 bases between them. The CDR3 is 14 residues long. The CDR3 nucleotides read TGTGCCAGCAGCTCGAGGGGGGGGCTCTATGGCTACACCTTC. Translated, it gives CASSSRGGLYGYTF.

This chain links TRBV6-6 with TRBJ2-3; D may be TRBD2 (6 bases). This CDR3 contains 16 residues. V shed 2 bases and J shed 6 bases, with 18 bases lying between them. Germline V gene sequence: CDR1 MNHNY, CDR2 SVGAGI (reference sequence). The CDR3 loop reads CASSYGPLDRGDTQYF. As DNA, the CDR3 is TGTGCCAGCAGTTACGGGCCTTTGGATCGGGGGGATACGCAGTATTTT.

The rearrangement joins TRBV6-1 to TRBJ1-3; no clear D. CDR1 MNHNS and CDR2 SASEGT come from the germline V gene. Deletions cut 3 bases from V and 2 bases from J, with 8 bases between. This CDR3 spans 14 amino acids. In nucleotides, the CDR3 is TGTGCCAGCAGTGAGTCCTTTACTGGAAACACCATATATTTT. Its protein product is CASSESFTGNTIYF.

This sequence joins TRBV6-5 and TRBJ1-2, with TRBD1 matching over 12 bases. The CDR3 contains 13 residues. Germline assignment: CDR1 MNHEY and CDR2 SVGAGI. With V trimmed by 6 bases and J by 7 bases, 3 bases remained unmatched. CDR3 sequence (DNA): TGTGCCAGCAGGGGGACAGGGGGCTTTGGCTACACCTTC. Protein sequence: CASRGTGGFGYTF.